This entry concerns a single TCR beta chain. Its antigen is not identified. TCRdb's copy holds only in-frame clones and misses some; the assay was immunoSEQ multiplex PCR. The sample records around 78,000 clones, around 91% being singletons. This CDR3 comprises 13 residues. Germline V gives CDR1 SGHAT, CDR2 FQNNGV. V shed 5 bases and J shed 2 bases, with 9 bases lying between them. The data were obtained in a study of OX40 agonist ivuxolimab in advanced cancers. In the study overall: Every 2 weeks, ivuxolimab was infused into the patients intravenously at between 0.01 and 10 mg/kg. General study points: CD4+ and CD8+ blood T cells expanded clonally by week 6 at 0.1 to 3.0 mg/kg. Not determined was the antigen specificity of the expanded peripheral T cells.

This material consisted of CD4+ or CD8+ T cells sorted from blood, taken in a trial of the OX40 agonist ivuxolimab. This receptor was identified in an adult with an advanced solid tumor such as melanoma, head and neck, liver or kidney cancer. J is TRBJ1-2 and V is TRBV11-2; D gene uncertain. The CDR3 spells CASSRTENYGYTF. The CDR3 bases are TGTGCCAGCAGCCGGACGGAAAACTATGGCTACACCTTC.